The 27 T cell receptor beta chains reported below all come from one sample, sequenced in a study of cytomegalovirus exposure and HLA in healthy donors. The PCR employed 60 Vbeta primers together with 13 Jbeta primers. Clones were read by immunoSEQ multiplex PCR, and TCRdb kept only the in-frame ones, dropping some. The table includes about 180,000 clones, more than 65% detected once. The sample taken for sequencing was PBMCs. The origin of the receptors is a girl aged 2-10 years in good health and CMV-seropositive.

This chain joins TRBV28 and TRBJ2-1, with a possible D match to TRBD2 (5 bases). V lost 7 bases to trimming and J lost 9 bases, with 10 bases between them. The CDR3 contains 11 residues. Germline values: CDR1 MDHEN, CDR2 SYDVKM. CDR3 residues: CASTSEGEQFF. The CDR3 DNA sequence: TGTGCCAGCACCTCCGAGGGTGAGCAGTTCTTC. The variable domain in full, completed from reference TRBV28 and TRBJ2-1, reads DVKVTQSSRYLVKRTGEKVFLECVQDMDHENMFWYRQDPGLGLRLIYFSYDVKMKEKGDIPEGYSVSREKKERFSLILESASTNQTSMYLCASTSEGEQFFGPGTRLTVL.

The chain couples TRBV2 to TRBJ1-1; weak D call: TRBD1 (5 bases). The CDR3 spans 12 residues. Germline loops: CDR1 SNHLY, CDR2 FYNNEI. The V end lost 9 bases, the J end lost 3 bases, and 11 bases lay between the germline ends. The CDR3 protein is CARWGGDTEAFF. Here the CDR3 DNA reads TGTGCCAGGTGGGGGGGAGACACTGAAGCTTTCTTT.

The rearrangement uses TRBV7-2 and TRBJ2-1; D is undetermined. The V end was cut by 4 bases, the J end by 10 bases, with 8 bases between. The V gene's germline CDR1 is SGHTA and CDR2 FQGNSA. The CDR3 is 11 residues long. The CDR3 nucleotides read TGTGCCAGCAGCTACCTTCGGGAGCAGTTCTTC. Protein product: CASSYLREQFF.

V and J are TRBV2 and TRBJ2-1; 7 bases are a match to TRBD2. The germline V gene has CDR1 SNHLY and CDR2 FYNNEI. V dropped 3 bases and J dropped 4; count of bases not matched to a gene: 6. The CDR3 runs to 15 residues. The CDR3: CASSDQGGVYNEQFF. The DNA of the CDR3 is TGTGCCAGCAGTGATCAGGGAGGGGTTTACAATGAGCAGTTCTTC.

The chain employs TRBV7-3 and TRBJ2-3; 11 bases match TRBD2. Germline assignment: CDR1 SGHTA and CDR2 FQGTGA. This CDR3 spans 15 amino acids. V shed 6 bases and J 3 bases; nucleotides not matched to a gene: 5. Here the CDR3 reads CASRGTSGGTDTQYF. CDR3 coding DNA: TGTGCCAGCAGGGGGACTAGCGGAGGGACAGATACGCAGTATTTT.

J is TRBJ2-7 and V is TRBV5-1; 11 nucleotides align to TRBD2. CDR1 is SGHRS and CDR2 is YFSETQ in the germline V gene. The CDR3 is 15 amino acids. The trim removed 2 bases at V and 6 bases at J, leaving 7 bases unmatched. The CDR3 here is CASSLTRLAGTEQYF. The DNA of the CDR3 is TGCGCCAGCAGCTTAACCCGACTAGCGGGAACCGAGCAGTACTTC.

As concerns this clone: This CDR3 is also generated by other DNA sequences in the sample. CDR3 residues: CASSLSINPGAPWSYTF. The CDR3 nucleotides read TGTGCCAGCAGTTTATCGATAAACCCAGGGGCCCCCTGGAGCTACACCTTC. This chain links TRBV27 with TRBJ1-2, with D possibly matching TRBD1 (6 bases). CDR1 is MNHEY, CDR2 SMNVEV, per germline (reference sequence). This CDR3 spans 17 amino acids. V was trimmed by 0 bases and J by 9 bases, leaving 23 bases between them.

The chain couples TRBV27 to TRBJ1-5; a possible D gene is TRBD1 (5 bases). The CDR3 length is 13 residues. CDR1 and CDR2 from the germline V gene are MNHEY and SMNVEV (reference sequence). Trimming pared 5 bases from V and 2 bases from J, leaving 7 bases between. CDR3 DNA: TGTGCCAGCAGTGGGGCAGGCAATCAGCCCCAGCATTTT. It codes for CASSGAGNQPQHF.

This clone has just a few counts. The rearrangement joins TRBV18 to TRBJ1-2, with 10 bases that match TRBD1. The CDR3 runs to 16 residues. Unmatched junction bases numbered 9, after V lost 1 base and J lost 7 bases. CDR1 and CDR2 (germline): KGHSH, LQKENI. CDR3 amino acids: CASSPLRDRGMLGYTF. DNA for the CDR3: TGTGCCAGCTCACCACTGCGGGACAGGGGAATGCTTGGCTACACCTTC.

V gene TRBV30 combines with J gene TRBJ2-7; 13 bases map to TRBD2. Unmatched junction bases numbered 14, after V lost 0 bases and J lost 9 bases. This CDR3 is 17 amino acids long. Germline CDR1 GTSNPN, CDR2 SVGIG (reference sequence). CDR3 region: CAWSVLGTSGIPFRQYF. In DNA, the CDR3 is TGTGCCTGGAGTGTACTAGGGACTAGCGGGATCCCCTTTAGGCAGTACTTC.

This sequence joins TRBV7-9 and TRBJ2-7; D perhaps matches TRBD2 (6 bases). There are 13 residues in the CDR3. Germline V gene lookup returns CDR1 SEHNR and CDR2 FQNEAQ (reference sequence). The V gene lost 3 bases and the J gene lost 6 bases, with 12 bases spanning the gap. CDR3 protein: CASSFAGTAEQYF. The CDR3 DNA follows: TGTGCCAGCAGCTTTGCGGGAACAGCCGAGCAGTACTTC.

V gene TRBV5-6 combines with J gene TRBJ2-7; TRBD2 agrees at 7 bases. The CDR3 covers 15 residues. CDR1 and CDR2 from the germline V gene are SGHDT and YYEEEE. J gave up 3 bases and V 3 bases, and 9 bases lay outside the gene matches. As DNA, the CDR3 is TGTGCCAGCAGCTCCCCCCGGGAGGCCCTCTACGAGCAGTACTTC. This gives the protein CASSSPREALYEQYF.

This clone was recorded only once. Written as DNA, the CDR3 is TGCGCCAGCAGCCAGGTTGGGAGATCGTTGAGGCAGCCCCAGCATTTT. Translated, it gives CASSQVGRSLRQPQHF. The chain is built from TRBV4-1 and TRBJ1-5, with unresolved D. Germline V gives CDR1 MGHRA, CDR2 YSYEKL. This CDR3 is built from 16 residues. Deletions cut 3 bases from V and 7 bases from J, with 19 bases between.

The V call is TRBV5-1, the J call TRBJ1-5, with no clear D. The V end lost 5 bases, the J end lost 6 bases, and 9 bases lay between the germline ends. Germline CDR1 reads SGHRS; CDR2 reads YFSETQ. CDR3 size: 12 residues. The CDR3 sequence: CASSFSGQPQHF. The CDR3 DNA sequence: TGCGCCAGCAGTTTTTCAGGTCAGCCCCAGCATTTT.

This sequence joins TRBV29-1 and TRBJ1-5; 9 bases agree with TRBD1. The CDR3 is 13 amino acids. V gave up 4 bases and J gave up 5 bases; unmatched junction bases: 3. CDR1 and CDR2 (germline): SQVTM, ANQGSEA. The CDR3 here is CSVGQGVDQPQHF. CDR3 in DNA: TGCAGCGTTGGACAGGGGGTTGATCAGCCCCAGCATTTT.

This chain joins TRBV5-5 and TRBJ2-2; TRBD1 might be the D (6 bases). Trimming cost V 1 base and J 6 bases, with 7 bases left between them. The CDR3 has 13 amino acids. The germline V gene has CDR1 SGHKS and CDR2 YYEKEE (reference sequence). The CDR3 DNA follows: TGTGCCAGCAGCTTGAAGGGGGCCGGGGAGCTGTTTTTT. Its protein product is CASSLKGAGELFF.

In its sample, this clone was seen once. The gene calls are TRBV5-1 and TRBJ1-3; 10 bases are shared with TRBD1. The germline V gene has CDR1 SGHRS and CDR2 YFSETQ. V lost 6 bases, J lost 0 bases, and 3 bases stayed unmatched. This CDR3 region has 15 residues. CDR3 protein: CASMDRGNSGNTIYF. The CDR3, as DNA: TGCGCCAGCATGGACAGGGGGAACTCTGGAAACACCATATATTTT.

The chain uses TRBV28 and TRBJ1-2; maybe TRBD1 (5 bases). The CDR3 has 12 amino acids. Looked up from germline, CDR1 is MDHEN and CDR2 is SYDVKM. V lost 7 bases to trimming and J lost 7 bases, with 13 bases between them. CDR3 protein: CASNPGKGGYTF. CDR3 sequence (DNA): TGTGCCAGCAATCCAGGGAAGGGTGGCTACACCTTC.

V is TRBV11-3 and J is TRBJ2-3; 7 nucleotides line up with TRBD2. Germline V gene lookup returns CDR1 SGHNT and CDR2 YENEEA. J lost 4 bases, V lost 7 bases, and 8 bases had no gene match. The CDR3 sequence is 14 residues long. CDR3 sequence: CASKVWGGADTQYF. The DNA for the CDR3 is TGTGCCAGCAAAGTCTGGGGGGGAGCAGATACGCAGTATTTT.

This rearrangement joins TRBV2 to TRBJ1-2, with a weak D call TRBD1 (6 bases). The V and J ends lost 6 bases and 0 bases respectively, with 14 bases between them. Germline V gene data show CDR1 as SNHLY and CDR2 as FYNNEI. The CDR3 has 15 amino acids. CDR3 protein: CASRRTERTNYGYTF. CDR3 coding DNA: TGTGCCAGCAGAAGGACAGAAAGAACTAACTATGGCTACACCTTC.

This clone appeared once. V is TRBV5-1 and J is TRBJ1-2, with 7 bases aligning to TRBD1. The junction had 9 bases not matched to a gene; V was cut back by 3 bases and J by 4 bases. The germline CDR1 and CDR2 sequences are SGHRS and YFSETQ. The CDR3 spans 15 residues. CDR3 in amino acids: CASSSYPGQTYGYTF. In DNA form, the CDR3 reads TGCGCCAGCAGCTCATATCCGGGACAGACCTATGGCTACACCTTC. Based on the CDR3 plus reference TRBV5-1 and TRBJ1-2, the full variable domain is KAGVTQTPRYLIKTRGQQVTLSCSPISGHRSVSWYQQTPGQGLQFLFEYFSETQRNKGNFPGRFSGRQFSNSRSEMNVSTLELGDSALYLCASSSYPGQTYGYTFGSGTRLTVV.

This clone came up once. The V call is TRBV6-5, the J call TRBJ1-1, with a tentative D call TRBD1 (5 bases). Germline-derived CDR1 and CDR2 are MNHEY and SVGAGI. The V and J ends lost 0 bases and 7 bases respectively, with 12 bases between them. CDR3 length: 14 residues. In DNA form, the CDR3 reads TGTGCCAGCAGTTACTCGAAAAGAACAGGTGAAGCTTTCTTT. This translates into CASSYSKRTGEAFF.

This sequence joins TRBV29-1 and TRBJ2-1, with D possibly matching TRBD2 (5 bases). Germline V CDR1 and CDR2: SQVTM, ANQGSEA. Trimming pared 5 bases from V and 0 bases from J, leaving 11 bases between. The CDR3 loop spans 14 amino acids. The CDR3 sequence: CSVRGEDSYNEQFF. DNA of the CDR3: TGCAGCGTTCGGGGTGAAGACTCCTACAATGAGCAGTTCTTC.

As concerns this clone: Other DNA sequences in this sample translate to the same CDR3. This chain joins TRBV9 and TRBJ2-1; 8 nucleotides align to TRBD1. In germline, CDR1 is SGDLS, CDR2 YYNGEE. The V gene end was trimmed by 3 bases and the J gene end by 1 base; junction bases not matched to a gene: 6. CDR3 length equals 16 residues. Here the CDR3 DNA reads TGTGCCAGCAGCGCTTCGGACAGGGCTTCCTACAATGAGCAGTTCTTC. Encoded protein: CASSASDRASYNEQFF. The whole variable domain, remainder taken from reference TRBV9 and TRBJ2-1, is DSGVTQTPKHLITATGQRVTLRCSPRSGDLSVYWYQQSLDQGLQFLIQYYNGEERAKGNILERFSAQQFPDLHSELNLSSLELGDSALYFCASSASDRASYNEQFFGPGTRLTVL.

This chain joins TRBV5-1 and TRBJ2-5; 10 positions agree with TRBD1. The CDR3 length is 16 residues. With V trimmed by 0 bases and J by 7 bases, 9 bases remained unmatched. The germline CDR1 and CDR2 sequences are SGHRS and YFSETQ. The CDR3 DNA follows: TGCGCCAGCAGCTTGGATGGAGGGACAGGGGAAACGACCCAGTACTTC. Translated: CASSLDGGTGETTQYF.

This chain joins TRBV5-1 and TRBJ2-7; TRBD1 aligns across 8 bases. Germline V gives CDR1 SGHRS, CDR2 YFSETQ. CDR3 length: 14 amino acids. V trimming: 1 base; J trimming: 7 bases; junction bases outside the gene matches: 7. In nucleotides, the CDR3 is TGCGCCAGCAGCTTGCCTTACAGACAGGGGGAGCAGTACTTC. This translates into CASSLPYRQGEQYF.

Details on this clone: It may be a read error: a sequence one base away is much more abundant. The chain employs TRBV2 and TRBJ2-5; the match to TRBD1 covers 8 bases. This CDR3 has 13 amino acids. Germline values: CDR1 SNHLY, CDR2 FYNNEI. The V gene end was trimmed by 4 bases and the J gene end by 3 bases; junction bases not matched to a gene: 1. The CDR3 is CASSGQGKETQYF. The CDR3 nucleotides are TGTGCCAGCAGTGGACAGGGGAAAGAGACCCAGTACTTC.